This note documents a single TCR beta chain sequence. This sample was included in a study of blood T cell repertoires in COVID-19. Study at large: Both acute and convalescent COVID-19 samples were obtained from the United States, Italy and Spain.

Using immunoSEQ multiplex PCR, the repertoire was profiled, and TCRdb retains in-frame clones only, with some absent. Altogether 50,000 to 65,000 clones are present, roughly 87% being singletons, with the ten largest covering 20% to 25%. The length of the CDR3 is 14 residues. V dropped 4 bases and J dropped 3 bases, with 10 bases sitting between them. CDR1 is SNHLY, CDR2 FYNNEI, per germline. This chain links TRBV2 with TRBJ1-5, with a possible D match to TRBD1 (6 bases). This receptor was identified in a woman older than 75 with COVID-19, enrolled during active disease. Source material: peripheral blood. CDR3 coding DNA: TGTGCCAGCAGTGTAGCAGGGGCCAATCAGCCCCAGCATTTT. Residues: CASSVAGANQPQHF.